This T cell receptor (beta chain) originates from a study of cytomegalovirus exposure and HLA in healthy donors. With 60 Vbeta and 13 Jbeta primers, the PCR was carried out. Sequencing used immunoSEQ multiplex PCR; TCRdb keeps in-frame clones, though not all of them. Of 100,000 to 150,000 clones in the sample, roughly 70% were seen once. Findings and limits, study-wide: An Asian-associated ancestry cluster reportedly showed fewer N-insertions than the roughly 670-donor mean in a later analysis.

This CDR3 region has 14 residues. V was trimmed by 2 bases and J by 4 bases, leaving 13 bases between them. Germline V gives CDR1 SGHNT, CDR2 YYREEE (reference sequence). On this clone itself: Antigen specificity is unknown.

The sample consisted of PBMCs. V is TRBV5-4 and J is TRBJ2-7; D perhaps matches TRBD2 (6 bases). This receptor was identified in a man aged 40-50 years in good health and CMV-seropositive. This CDR3 reads CASSLWGGTYEQYF. CDR3 in DNA: TGTGCCAGCAGCTTATGGGGCGGGACGTACGAGCAGTACTTC.